These T cell receptor beta chains were read from a single sample in a study of cytomegalovirus exposure and HLA in healthy donors. This table comes from immunoSEQ multiplex PCR, and its TCRdb copy is limited to in-frame clones, with some not included. The sample has 100,000 or so clones; approximately 80% are singletons. What was sequenced was PBMCs. The origin of the receptors is a man aged 25 to 45 in good health and CMV-seropositive. Both conserved end residues are part of each CDR3. D genes are given only for firm matches. Clone size appears in some rows only: once, few, many, or a class for an expanded clone.

v_gene,d_gene,abundance,j_gene,CDR3nt,CDR3aa
TRBV25-1,.,once,TRBJ1-5,TGTGCCAGCAGTCCTAAAGGGGGAACCCAGCCCCAGCATTTT,CASSPKGGTQPQHF
TRBV7-9,.,once,TRBJ2-7,TGTGCCAGCACCGACCCGGGGTCCGCGGGGTCGTACGAGCAGTACTTC,CASTDPGSAGSYEQYF
TRBV4-3,.,.,TRBJ2-7,TGCGCCAGCAGCCAAGATAGGCTAGGTCAAACGGCCGAGCAGTACTTC,CASSQDRLGQTAEQYF
TRBV15,.,.,TRBJ1-1,TGTGCCACCAGCAGAGTAGGGAGGGGCACTGAAGCTTTCTTT,CATSRVGRGTEAFF
TRBV18,.,few,TRBJ1-1,TGTGCCAGCTCACCACGGACACCTGAAGCTTTCTTT,CASSPRTPEAFF
TRBV27,.,.,TRBJ2-1,TGTGCCAGCAGTTGGGCAGGGGTTCGGAATGAGCAGTTCTTC,CASSWAGVRNEQFF
TRBV10-2,TRBD2,.,TRBJ2-2,TGCGCCAGCAGGCGGACTAGCATGGGCGGGGAGCTGTTTTTT,CASRRTSMGGELFF
TRBV30,TRBD1,few,TRBJ2-6,TGTGCCTGGGGCCGCAGGGGGCTCCCTGGGGCCAACGTCCTGACTTTC,CAWGRRGLPGANVLTF
TRBV2,.,once,TRBJ2-5,TGTGCCAGCAGTGAACCCCCGGAGACCCAGTACTTC,CASSEPPETQYF
TRBV4-3,.,.,TRBJ1-4,TGCGCCAGCAGCCAAGTGCCGCGTGAAAAACTGTTTTTT,CASSQVPREKLFF
TRBV2,TRBD1,few,TRBJ2-7,TGTGCCAGCAACGCCCCCGGACAGGTTAACTACGAGCAGTACTTC,CASNAPGQVNYEQYF
TRBV6-6,TRBD1,.,TRBJ1-4,TGTGCCAGCAGTCTCCGACAGGGTCGGGAAAAACTGTTTTTT,CASSLRQGREKLFF
TRBV5-5,.,.,TRBJ1-1,TGTGCCAGCAGCTCCGAGGTGTACACTGAAGCTTTCTTT,CASSSEVYTEAFF
TRBV5-6,.,.,TRBJ1-2,TGTGCCAGCAGCTTGTCCCGACAGACAACTTATGGCTACACCTTC,CASSLSRQTTYGYTF